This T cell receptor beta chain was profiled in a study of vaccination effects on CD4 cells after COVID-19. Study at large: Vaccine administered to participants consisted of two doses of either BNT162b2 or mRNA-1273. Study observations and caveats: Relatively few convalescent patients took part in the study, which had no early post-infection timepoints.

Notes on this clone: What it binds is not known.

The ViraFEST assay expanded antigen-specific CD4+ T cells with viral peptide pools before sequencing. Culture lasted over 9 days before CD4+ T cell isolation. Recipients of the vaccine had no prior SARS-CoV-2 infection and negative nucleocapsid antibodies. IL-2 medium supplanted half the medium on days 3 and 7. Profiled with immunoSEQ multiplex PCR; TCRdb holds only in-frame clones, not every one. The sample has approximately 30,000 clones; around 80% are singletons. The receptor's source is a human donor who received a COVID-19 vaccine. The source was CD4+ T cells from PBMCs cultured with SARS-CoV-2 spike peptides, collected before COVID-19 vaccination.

CDR3 nucleotides: TGTGCCAGCAGCCTTAGGGTCCACGAGCAGTACTTC. It codes for CASSLRVHEQYF. V is TRBV7-2 and J is TRBJ2-7; D is unresolved. The CDR3 covers 12 residues. Germline V CDR1 and CDR2: SGHTA, FQGNSA. Trimming took 5 bases from V and 5 from J, leaving 10 bases between them. The whole variable domain, filled in from reference TRBV7-2 and TRBJ2-7, reads GAGVSQSPSNKVTEKGKDVELRCDPISGHTALYWYRQSLGQGLEFLIYFQGNSAPDKSGLPSDRFSAERTGGSVSTLTIQRTQQEDSAVYLCASSLRVHEQYFGPGTRLTVT.